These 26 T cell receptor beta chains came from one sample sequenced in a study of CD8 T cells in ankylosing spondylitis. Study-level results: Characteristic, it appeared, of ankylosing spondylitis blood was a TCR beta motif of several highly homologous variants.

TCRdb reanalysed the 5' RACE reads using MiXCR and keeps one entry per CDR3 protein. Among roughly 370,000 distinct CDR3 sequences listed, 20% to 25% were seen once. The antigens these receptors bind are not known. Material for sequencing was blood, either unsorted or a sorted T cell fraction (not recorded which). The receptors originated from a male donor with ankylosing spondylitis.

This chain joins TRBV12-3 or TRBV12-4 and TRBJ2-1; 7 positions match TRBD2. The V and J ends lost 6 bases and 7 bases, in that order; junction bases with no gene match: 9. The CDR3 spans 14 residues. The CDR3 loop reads CASRGLEVGNEQFF. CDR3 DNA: TGTGCCAGCAGAGGACTAGAGGTCGGGAATGAGCAGTTCTTC.

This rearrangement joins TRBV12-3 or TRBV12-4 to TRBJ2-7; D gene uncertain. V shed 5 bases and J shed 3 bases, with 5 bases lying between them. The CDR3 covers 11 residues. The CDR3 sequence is CASSTHYEQYF. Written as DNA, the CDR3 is TGTGCCAGCAGTACACACTACGAGCAGTACTTC.

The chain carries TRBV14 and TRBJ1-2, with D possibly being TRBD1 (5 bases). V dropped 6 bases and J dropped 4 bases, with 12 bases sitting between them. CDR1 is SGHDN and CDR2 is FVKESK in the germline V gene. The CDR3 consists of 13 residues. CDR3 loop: CASSDQGRYGYTF. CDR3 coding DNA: TGTGCCAGCAGTGATCAGGGCCGCTATGGCTACACCTTC.

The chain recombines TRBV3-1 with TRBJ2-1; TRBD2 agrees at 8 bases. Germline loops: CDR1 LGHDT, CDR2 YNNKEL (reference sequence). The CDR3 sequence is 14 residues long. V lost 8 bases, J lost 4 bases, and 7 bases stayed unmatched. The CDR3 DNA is TGTGCCAGCGCAAGCGGGAGCGGTTACAATGAGCAGTTCTTC. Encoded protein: CASASGSGYNEQFF.

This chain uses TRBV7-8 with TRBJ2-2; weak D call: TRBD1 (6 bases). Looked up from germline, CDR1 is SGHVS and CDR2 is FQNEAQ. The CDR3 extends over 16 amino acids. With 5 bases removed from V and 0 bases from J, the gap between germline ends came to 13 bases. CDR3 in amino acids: CASSKETGANTGELFF. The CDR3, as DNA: TGTGCCAGCAGCAAAGAGACAGGAGCGAACACCGGGGAGCTGTTTTTT.

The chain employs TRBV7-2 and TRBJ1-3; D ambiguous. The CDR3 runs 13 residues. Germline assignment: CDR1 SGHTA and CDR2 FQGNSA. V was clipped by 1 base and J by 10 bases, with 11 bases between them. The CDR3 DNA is TGTGCCAGCAGCTTAGAAATTGTATCGACCATATATTTT. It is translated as CASSLEIVSTIYF.

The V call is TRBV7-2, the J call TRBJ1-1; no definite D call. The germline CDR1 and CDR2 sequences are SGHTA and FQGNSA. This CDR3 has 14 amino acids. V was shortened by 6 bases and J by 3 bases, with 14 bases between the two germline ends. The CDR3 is CASSREPGHTEAFF. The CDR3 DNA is TGTGCCAGCAGTCGGGAACCCGGACACACTGAAGCTTTCTTT.

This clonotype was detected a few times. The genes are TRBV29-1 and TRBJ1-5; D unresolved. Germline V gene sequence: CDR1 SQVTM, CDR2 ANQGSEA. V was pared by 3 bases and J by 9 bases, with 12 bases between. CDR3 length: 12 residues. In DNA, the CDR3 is TGCAGCGTTGATTTGGGGTTGGGGCCCCAGCATTTT. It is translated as CSVDLGLGPQHF.

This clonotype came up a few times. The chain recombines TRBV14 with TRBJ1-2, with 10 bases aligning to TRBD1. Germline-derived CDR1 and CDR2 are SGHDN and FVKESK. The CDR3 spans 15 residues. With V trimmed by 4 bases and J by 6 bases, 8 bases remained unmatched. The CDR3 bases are TGTGCCAGCAGCCCAATTCGACAGGGGGCGAATGGCTACACCTTC. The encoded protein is CASSPIRQGANGYTF. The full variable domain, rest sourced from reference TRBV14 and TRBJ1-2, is EAGVTQFPSHSVIEKGQTVTLRCDPISGHDNLYWYRRVMGKEIKFLLHFVKESKQDESGMPNNRFLAERTGGTYSTLKVQPAELEDSGVYFCASSPIRQGANGYTFGSGTRLTVV.

CDR3 region: CASRTTSGRSDTQYF. The CDR3 DNA reads TGTGCCAGCAGGACGACTAGCGGGAGATCAGATACGCAGTATTTT. The rearrangement joins TRBV6-1 to TRBJ2-3, with TRBD2 identical over 12 bases. Germline values: CDR1 MNHNS, CDR2 SASEGT. The CDR3 has 15 amino acids. The V and J ends lost 6 bases and 4 bases, in that order; junction bases with no gene match: 5.

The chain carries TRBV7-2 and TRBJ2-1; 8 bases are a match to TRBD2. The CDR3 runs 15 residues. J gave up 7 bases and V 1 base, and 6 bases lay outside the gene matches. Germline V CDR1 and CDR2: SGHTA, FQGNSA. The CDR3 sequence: CASSLESGSLNEQFF. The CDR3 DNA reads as TGTGCCAGCAGCTTAGAAAGCGGGAGTTTGAATGAGCAGTTCTTC.

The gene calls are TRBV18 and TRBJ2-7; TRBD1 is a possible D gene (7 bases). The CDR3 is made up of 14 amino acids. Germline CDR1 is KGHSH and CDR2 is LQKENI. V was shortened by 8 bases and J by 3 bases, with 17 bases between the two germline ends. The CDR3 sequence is CASRRGPANYEQYF. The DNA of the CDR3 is TGTGCCAGCAGGAGGGGGCCGGCTAACTACGAGCAGTACTTC.

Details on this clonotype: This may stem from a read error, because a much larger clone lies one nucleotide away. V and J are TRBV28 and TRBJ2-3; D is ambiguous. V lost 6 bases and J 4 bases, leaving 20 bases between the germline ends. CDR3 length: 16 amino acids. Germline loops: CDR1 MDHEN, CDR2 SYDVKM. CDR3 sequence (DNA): TGTGCCAGCAGCTCTCCGTATACCCCGAGCGCAGATACGCAGTATTTT. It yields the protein CASSSPYTPSADTQYF.

The CDR3 nucleotides are TGCGCCAGCAGCCAAGAACGCGGGCTAGCGGGAGAAAGGGGAACCGGGGAGCTGTTTTTT. Its translation: CASSQERGLAGERGTGELFF. The chain carries TRBV4-1 and TRBJ2-2; 10 bases are shared with TRBD2. CDR1 is MGHRA, CDR2 YSYEKL, per germline. V shed 0 bases and J 5 bases; nucleotides not matched to a gene: 15. CDR3 size: 20 residues.

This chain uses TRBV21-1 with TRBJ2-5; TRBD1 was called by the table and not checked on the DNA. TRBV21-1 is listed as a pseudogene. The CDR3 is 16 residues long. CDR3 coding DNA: TGTGCCAGCAGCGCCGACCGGACAGGACCCCAAGAGACCCAGTACTTC. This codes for CASSADRTGPQETQYF.

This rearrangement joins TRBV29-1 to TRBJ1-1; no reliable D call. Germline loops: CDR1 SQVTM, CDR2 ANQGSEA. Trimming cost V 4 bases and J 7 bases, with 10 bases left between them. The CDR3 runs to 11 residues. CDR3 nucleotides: TGCAGCGTTGGGGTAGGGTTTGAAGCTTTCTTT. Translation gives CSVGVGFEAFF.

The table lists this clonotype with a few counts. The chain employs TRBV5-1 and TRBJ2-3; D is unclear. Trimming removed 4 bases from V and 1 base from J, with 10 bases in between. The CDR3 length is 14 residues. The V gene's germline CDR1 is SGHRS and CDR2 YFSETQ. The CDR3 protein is CASSLIPGTDTQYF. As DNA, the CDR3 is TGCGCCAGCAGCCTGATCCCTGGCACAGATACGCAGTATTTT.

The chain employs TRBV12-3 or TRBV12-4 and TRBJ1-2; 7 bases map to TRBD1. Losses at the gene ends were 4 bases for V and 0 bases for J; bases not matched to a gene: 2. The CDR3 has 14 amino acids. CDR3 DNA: TGTGCCAGCAGTTGGGACAGTACTAACTATGGCTACACCTTC. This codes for CASSWDSTNYGYTF.

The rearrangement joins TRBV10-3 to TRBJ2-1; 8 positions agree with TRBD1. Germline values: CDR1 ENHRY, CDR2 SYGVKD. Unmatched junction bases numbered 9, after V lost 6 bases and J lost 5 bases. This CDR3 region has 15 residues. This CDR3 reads CAISQRGQGNNEQFF. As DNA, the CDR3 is TGTGCCATCAGCCAAAGAGGACAGGGAAACAATGAGCAGTTCTTC.

In DNA, the CDR3 is TGTGCCAGCAGTAGGGACAGTACCCATGAGCAGTTCTTC. Translated: CASSRDSTHEQFF. The V gene is TRBV6-2 or TRBV6-3, the J gene TRBJ2-1; 7 bases fit TRBD1. This CDR3 spans 13 amino acids. After removal of 5 bases from V and 8 bases from J, the junction contained 6 bases not matched to a gene. CDR1 and CDR2 from the germline V gene are MNHEY and SVGEGT.

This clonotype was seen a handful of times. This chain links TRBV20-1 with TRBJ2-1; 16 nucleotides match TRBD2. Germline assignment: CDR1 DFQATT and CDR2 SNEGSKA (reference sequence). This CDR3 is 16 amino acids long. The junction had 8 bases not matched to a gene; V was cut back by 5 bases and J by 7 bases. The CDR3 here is CSAFGTSGRAWNEQFF. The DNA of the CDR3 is TGCAGTGCTTTCGGGACTAGCGGGAGGGCCTGGAATGAGCAGTTCTTC.

CDR3 bases: TGCAGTGCTAGGGGTCTTGCGGGACACCCTAGGGTAGGTGAGCAGTTCTTC. It codes for CSARGLAGHPRVGEQFF. The chain carries TRBV20-1 and TRBJ2-1, with D perhaps assigned TRBD1 or TRBD2 (6 bases each). CDR1 and CDR2 (germline): DFQATT, SNEGSKA (reference sequence). CDR3 length: 17 amino acids. V gave up 3 bases and J gave up 9 bases, with 27 bases separating them.

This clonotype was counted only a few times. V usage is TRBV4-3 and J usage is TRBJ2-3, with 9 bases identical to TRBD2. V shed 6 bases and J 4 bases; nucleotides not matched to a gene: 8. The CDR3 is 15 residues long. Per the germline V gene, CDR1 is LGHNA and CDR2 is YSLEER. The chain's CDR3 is CASRDSGRAADTQYF. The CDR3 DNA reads TGCGCCAGCAGGGATAGCGGGAGAGCCGCAGATACGCAGTATTTT.

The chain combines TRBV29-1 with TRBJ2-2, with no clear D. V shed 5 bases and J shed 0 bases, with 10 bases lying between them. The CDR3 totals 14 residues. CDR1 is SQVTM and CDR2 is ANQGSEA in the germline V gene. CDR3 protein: CSVSPFANTGELFF. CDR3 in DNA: TGCAGCGTTAGCCCGTTCGCGAACACCGGGGAGCTGTTTTTT.

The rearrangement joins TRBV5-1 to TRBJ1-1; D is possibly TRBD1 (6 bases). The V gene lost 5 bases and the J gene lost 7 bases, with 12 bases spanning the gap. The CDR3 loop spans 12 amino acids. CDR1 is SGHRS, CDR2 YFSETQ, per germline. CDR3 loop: CASREGGSEAFF. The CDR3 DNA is TGCGCCAGCAGGGAAGGGGGGAGTGAAGCTTTCTTT.

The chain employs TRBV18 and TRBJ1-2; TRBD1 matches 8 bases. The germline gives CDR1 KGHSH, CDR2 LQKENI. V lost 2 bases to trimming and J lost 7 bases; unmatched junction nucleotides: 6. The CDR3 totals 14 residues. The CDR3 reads CASSPATGAGGYTF. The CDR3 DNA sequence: TGTGCCAGCTCACCAGCGACAGGGGCCGGTGGCTACACCTTC. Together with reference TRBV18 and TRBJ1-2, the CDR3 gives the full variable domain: NAGVMQNPRHLVRRRGQEARLRCSPMKGHSHVYWYRQLPEEGLKFMVYLQKENIIDESGMPKERFSAEFPKEGPSILRIQQVVRGDSAAYFCASSPATGAGGYTFGSGTRLTVV.